Listed below are T cell receptor beta chains from one sample, sequenced in a study of patients and donors after allogeneic stem cell transplantation. TCRdb fed the RT-PCR reads into MiXCR, producing one record per CDR3 protein. The sample lists about a million distinct CDR3 sequences, 18% occurring once. Sequencing was carried out using blood, either unsorted or a sorted T cell fraction (not recorded which). The receptors shown here come from a human donor who was either an allogeneic HSCT recipient or a stem cell or donor lymphocyte infusion donor (not recorded which). It is not recorded whose cells these are; they may come from a transplant donor. Both conserved end residues are part of each CDR3. The D gene is left open where the match is weak. Size values are once, few and many counts, or a class for expanded clones, and some rows have none.

DNA: TGCGCCAGCAGCCAGGCGACAGGGGGCTACGAGCAGTACTTC; CDR3: CASSQATGGYEQYF; D: TRBD1; V: TRBV4-3; length: 14; size: few; J: TRBJ2-7
DNA: TGTGCCAGCAGCGCGGGGGGTAAGGGCAATCAGCCCCAGCATTTT; CDR3: CASSAGGKGNQPQHF; D: -; V: TRBV12-3/TRBV12-4; length: 15; size: few; J: TRBJ1-5
DNA: TGTGCCAGCAGTTTAAGCAGGGACTATGGCTACACCTTC; CDR3: CASSLSRDYGYTF; D: -; V: TRBV12-3/TRBV12-4; length: 13; size: many; J: TRBJ1-2
DNA: TGTGCCAGCAGCCAAGAAGATCGAGGGTCCTATAATTCACCCCTCCACTTT; CDR3: CASSQEDRGSYNSPLHF; D: -; V: TRBV4-2; length: 17; size: few; J: TRBJ1-6
DNA: TGCGCCAGCAGCCAAGGAAGTGGAAACTACGAGCAGTACTTC; CDR3: CASSQGSGNYEQYF; D: -; V: TRBV4-1; length: 14; size: many; J: TRBJ2-7
DNA: TGTGCCAGCAGTGGGGTATTGTCCTACGAGCAGTACTTC; CDR3: CASSGVLSYEQYF; D: -; V: TRBV6-1; length: 13; size: -; J: TRBJ2-7
DNA: TGTGCTAGTGGTTTGGACCAGAACACTGAAGCTTTCTTT; CDR3: CASGLDQNTEAFF; D: -; V: TRBV12-5; length: 13; size: few; J: TRBJ1-1
DNA: TGTGCCAGCAGTACAGACACAACGGCGTACGAGCAGTACTTC; CDR3: CASSTDTTAYEQYF; D: -; V: TRBV12-3/TRBV12-4; length: 14; size: many; J: TRBJ2-7
DNA: TGTGCCAGCAGTCACCGTCAAAAGACAGGGGGCTGGGCAGATACGCAGTATTTT; CDR3: CASSHRQKTGGWADTQYF; D: TRBD1; V: TRBV12-3/TRBV12-4; length: 18; size: few; J: TRBJ2-3
DNA: TGCAGCGTTGGATTCGTGTGGTCGGGACCAGAGCAGTTCTTC; CDR3: CSVGFVWSGPEQFF; D: -; V: TRBV29-1; length: 14; size: few; J: TRBJ2-1
DNA: TGTGCCAGCAGGCGGACTAGCGGGCTCAATGAGCAGTTCTTC; CDR3: CASRRTSGLNEQFF; D: TRBD2; V: TRBV2; length: 14; size: -; J: TRBJ2-1
DNA: TGTGCCAGCAGCCCGAAGTTCCCGAGAGGAGGCCTCACAGATACGCAGTATTTT; CDR3: CASSPKFPRGGLTDTQYF; D: -; V: TRBV11-1; length: 18; size: few; J: TRBJ2-3
DNA: TGTGCCAGCAGTGAAATGAATGACAGGGACTATGGCTACACCTTC; CDR3: CASSEMNDRDYGYTF; D: TRBD1; V: TRBV25-1; length: 15; size: -; J: TRBJ1-2
DNA: TGTGCCAGCAGCTCGGGGGAGGGGCCGAACACTGAAGCTTTCTTT; CDR3: CASSSGEGPNTEAFF; D: -; V: TRBV12-3/TRBV12-4; length: 15; size: many; J: TRBJ1-1
DNA: TGTGCCAGCAGCTTAGATCCGGCGACAGGGAGAAGCTACACCTTC; CDR3: CASSLDPATGRSYTF; D: TRBD1; V: TRBV11-3; length: 15; size: -; J: TRBJ1-2
DNA: TGTGCCAGCAGTTTGGGCAGCTGGACTGAAGCTTTCTTT; CDR3: CASSLGSWTEAFF; D: -; V: TRBV12-3/TRBV12-4; length: 13; size: few; J: TRBJ1-1
DNA: TGTGCCATCAGACCCTCCTTGGTCAAGAGGGATGGCTACACCTTC; CDR3: CAIRPSLVKRDGYTF; D: -; V: TRBV10-3; length: 15; size: -; J: TRBJ1-2
DNA: TGTGCCAGCAGCCATGGAGCCGAGCAGTACTTC; CDR3: CASSHGAEQYF; D: -; V: TRBV14; length: 11; size: few; J: TRBJ2-7
DNA: TGTGCCAGCAGCCAAGAAGCGGGAGCCATTTACGAGCAGTACTTC; CDR3: CASSQEAGAIYEQYF; D: TRBD2; V: TRBV3-1; length: 15; size: few; J: TRBJ2-7
DNA: TGTGCCGCCCGAGGGGGACAGGGCATGAACACTGAAGCTTTCTTT; CDR3: CAARGGQGMNTEAFF; D: TRBD1; V: TRBV15; length: 15; size: -; J: TRBJ1-1
DNA: TGCAGTGCTAGACCTAGCGCGGGATCGAACACCGGGGAGCTGTTTTTT; CDR3: CSARPSAGSNTGELFF; D: -; V: TRBV20-1; length: 16; size: -; J: TRBJ2-2
DNA: TGTGCCAGCAGTTTAAGGGACAGCCGAGGTGGCTACACCTTC; CDR3: CASSLRDSRGGYTF; D: TRBD1; V: TRBV12-3/TRBV12-4; length: 14; size: -; J: TRBJ1-2
DNA: TGTGCCAGCAGCGTAGAAGCGGACTCCTACAATGAGCAGTTCTTC; CDR3: CASSVEADSYNEQFF; D: -; V: TRBV9; length: 15; size: -; J: TRBJ2-1
DNA: TGTGCCAGCAGTGAATTATCAGGGGCGAAGGGGGAGCTGTTTTTT; CDR3: CASSELSGAKGELFF; D: -; V: TRBV25-1; length: 15; size: few; J: TRBJ2-2
DNA: TGTGCCAGCAGTTCCGACAGGGGCCCCGGCACCGGGGAGCTGTTTTTT; CDR3: CASSSDRGPGTGELFF; D: TRBD1; V: TRBV28; length: 16; size: few; J: TRBJ2-2
DNA: TGTGCCAGCAGCCGGGGACTAGCGGGAGGCGATAATGAGCAGTTCTTC; CDR3: CASSRGLAGGDNEQFF; D: TRBD2; V: TRBV12-3/TRBV12-4; length: 16; size: -; J: TRBJ2-1
DNA: TGTGCCAGCCAGTCCCTCGGGGGTGGAGGGTTGCAGTACTTC; CDR3: CASQSLGGGGLQYF; D: -; V: TRBV12-3/TRBV12-4; length: 14; size: -; J: TRBJ2-5
DNA: TGTGCCAGCAGTTTAATCGGTATTGGGGGACAGGGCCCCACCGGGGAGCTGTTTTTT; CDR3: CASSLIGIGGQGPTGELFF; D: TRBD1; V: TRBV12-3/TRBV12-4; length: 19; size: -; J: TRBJ2-2
DNA: TGTGCCAGCAGCTTCCCGGTGCTGGGAAACTATGGCTACACCTTC; CDR3: CASSFPVLGNYGYTF; D: -; V: TRBV7-9; length: 15; size: -; J: TRBJ1-2
DNA: TGTGCCACCAGTGATCCTGGGACTGGCGGGAGCTACGAGCAGTACTTC; CDR3: CATSDPGTGGSYEQYF; D: TRBD2; V: TRBV24-1; length: 16; size: -; J: TRBJ2-7
DNA: TGTGCCAGCACCTTCGGGGGGGCGCGCTACACCTTC; CDR3: CASTFGGARYTF; D: -; V: TRBV12-3/TRBV12-4; length: 12; size: many; J: TRBJ1-2
DNA: TGTGCCAGCAGCGGAGGGAAGGGCGACAGGGGTACGCAGTATTTT; CDR3: CASSGGKGDRGTQYF; D: TRBD1; V: TRBV7-2; length: 15; size: -; J: TRBJ2-3
DNA: TGCAGTGCTAGGTCAGATGGACTCTACGAGCAGTACTTC; CDR3: CSARSDGLYEQYF; D: -; V: TRBV20-1; length: 13; size: -; J: TRBJ2-7
DNA: TGTGCCGGTAGGATGGACGGCGAGCAGTACTTC; CDR3: CAGRMDGEQYF; D: -; V: TRBV6-1; length: 11; size: few; J: TRBJ2-7
DNA: TGTGCCAGCAGGTTAACAGCGGTTGGAAACACCATATATTTT; CDR3: CASRLTAVGNTIYF; D: -; V: TRBV7-9; length: 14; size: few; J: TRBJ1-3
DNA: TGTGCCAGCAGCCATCGAGCCGCCGGGGACACCATATATTTT; CDR3: CASSHRAAGDTIYF; D: -; V: TRBV3-1; length: 14; size: few; J: TRBJ1-3
DNA: TGCAGTGCCCGCCTTCAGCGGACTAGCACAGATACGCAGTATTTT; CDR3: CSARLQRTSTDTQYF; D: -; V: TRBV20-1; length: 15; size: -; J: TRBJ2-3
DNA: TGCAGCGTTGAGGCGGACAAGAACACCGGGGAGCTGTTTTTT; CDR3: CSVEADKNTGELFF; D: -; V: TRBV29-1; length: 14; size: -; J: TRBJ2-2
DNA: TGTGCCAGCAGACGGTCGGGGGGGAACTCCTACGAGCAGTACTTC; CDR3: CASRRSGGNSYEQYF; D: TRBD2; V: TRBV6-2/TRBV6-3; length: 15; size: few; J: TRBJ2-7
DNA: TGTGCCAGCAGTGATTTCATACCGGACAGGGCCGTTTATAGCAATCAGCCCCAGCATTTT; CDR3: CASSDFIPDRAVYSNQPQHF; D: TRBD1; V: TRBV6-1; length: 20; size: -; J: TRBJ1-5
DNA: TGTGCCAGCAGTTTAAAACCTCGGGGTGAGCAGTTCTTC; CDR3: CASSLKPRGEQFF; D: -; V: TRBV12-3/TRBV12-4; length: 13; size: many; J: TRBJ2-1
DNA: TGTGCCAGCAGCTTCGGGACAGTGAACACCGGGGAGCTGTTTTTT; CDR3: CASSFGTVNTGELFF; D: TRBD1; V: TRBV5-4; length: 15; size: many; J: TRBJ2-2
DNA: TGCGCCAGCAGCCAAGATCTCATAGGGGGGACTGAAGCTTTCTTT; CDR3: CASSQDLIGGTEAFF; D: -; V: TRBV4-3; length: 15; size: few; J: TRBJ1-1
DNA: TGTGCCAGCAGCCGTTCGAGCGGGCTGTACCAAGAGACCCAGTACTTC; CDR3: CASSRSSGLYQETQYF; D: -; V: TRBV14; length: 16; size: -; J: TRBJ2-5
DNA: TGCAGTGCTATCTACCCGACAGCGAACACTGAAGCTTTCTTT; CDR3: CSAIYPTANTEAFF; D: -; V: TRBV20-1; length: 14; size: few; J: TRBJ1-1
DNA: TGTGCCAGCAGTTTAGGGGGATGGGGAAGCTTATCCTACAATGAGCAGTTCTTC; CDR3: CASSLGGWGSLSYNEQFF; D: -; V: TRBV12-3/TRBV12-4; length: 18; size: many; J: TRBJ2-1
DNA: TGTGCCAGCAGAACCGGACAGGGGGATTTCAGTGAAGCTTTCTTT; CDR3: CASRTGQGDFSEAFF; D: TRBD1; V: TRBV7-2; length: 15; size: -; J: TRBJ1-1
DNA: TGCGCCAGCAGCCAAGGCCCCAGGGATCCTCAGCCCCAGCATTTT; CDR3: CASSQGPRDPQPQHF; D: -; V: TRBV4-1; length: 15; size: many; J: TRBJ1-5
DNA: TGTGCCAGCAGCTTGGCCGTTTGGGACGAGCAGTACTTC; CDR3: CASSLAVWDEQYF; D: -; V: TRBV5-6; length: 13; size: -; J: TRBJ2-7
DNA: TGTGCCAGCAGTTTTCTGGGACCCAAATGGGAGCAGTTCTTC; CDR3: CASSFLGPKWEQFF; D: -; V: TRBV12-3/TRBV12-4; length: 14; size: few; J: TRBJ2-1
DNA: TGCAGCGTCTGGGAGGGCCTCTATAGCAATCAGCCCCAGCATTTT; CDR3: CSVWEGLYSNQPQHF; D: -; V: TRBV29-1; length: 15; size: -; J: TRBJ1-5
DNA: TGCGCCAGCAGCTTGGCCGGGGCTCTTAACACTGAAGCTTTCTTT; CDR3: CASSLAGALNTEAFF; D: -; V: TRBV5-1; length: 15; size: few; J: TRBJ1-1
DNA: TGTGCCAGCAGCCAAGCAAGAGGGGTTCAGCCCCAGCATTTT; CDR3: CASSQARGVQPQHF; D: -; V: TRBV3-1; length: 14; size: -; J: TRBJ1-5
DNA: TGTGCCAGCAGTTGGACTAGCTTCGACGAGCAGTACTTC; CDR3: CASSWTSFDEQYF; D: TRBD2; V: TRBV9; length: 13; size: few; J: TRBJ2-7
DNA: TGCAGTGCTTTCCACGTGACTCCGAGCTCCTACAATGAGCAGTTCTTC; CDR3: CSAFHVTPSSYNEQFF; D: -; V: TRBV20-1; length: 16; size: -; J: TRBJ2-1
DNA: TGTGCCAGCAGCCAAGATGCGACAGGGGGCTACACCTTC; CDR3: CASSQDATGGYTF; D: TRBD1; V: TRBV4-2; length: 13; size: few; J: TRBJ1-2
DNA: TGTGCCAGCAGTTTAGCGACCGTCCCCGGGAGGGTAACAGATACGCAGTATTTT; CDR3: CASSLATVPGRVTDTQYF; D: TRBD2; V: TRBV12-3/TRBV12-4; length: 18; size: few; J: TRBJ2-3
DNA: TGCAGTGCTAGAGTTTTGGAGCGGGCAGACGCCACAGATACGCAGTATTTT; CDR3: CSARVLERADATDTQYF; D: -; V: TRBV20-1; length: 17; size: -; J: TRBJ2-3
DNA: TGTGCCATCAGTTTCACTAGTCAAGGGTCCTACGAGCAGTACTTC; CDR3: CAISFTSQGSYEQYF; D: -; V: TRBV10-3; length: 15; size: many; J: TRBJ2-7